This T cell receptor beta chain was identified during a study of shared clonotypes between healthy human individuals. The overall study: There were three CD4 naive, three CD4 memory, two CD8 naive and one CD8 memory plates per donor. Findings of the study overall: Larger richness was generally estimated for naive than memory subsets. Among a few donors, about 5% of naive CD4 clonotypes were found in common.

At deep level, the assay was performed. Sequencing was performed with immunoSEQ multiplex PCR; in TCRdb, only in-frame clones are kept and a portion is missing. This table holds about 600,000 clones, less than 98% found once. Trimming removed 3 bases from V and 2 bases from J, with 14 bases in between. The germline V gene encodes CDR1 MNHNS and CDR2 SASEGT. The CDR3 runs to 16 residues. Regarding this clone: The antigen remains undetermined.

Source material: naive CD4+ T cells sorted from blood. Subset described: CD45RA+ positively selected. This receptor was identified in a woman in her 30s in good health. V gene TRBV6-1 combines with J gene TRBJ1-5; the D is unclear. DNA for the CDR3: TGTGCCAGCAGTGAGCGGCTAGGATCCCGCAATCAGCCCCAGCATTTT. Residues: CASSERLGSRNQPQHF.